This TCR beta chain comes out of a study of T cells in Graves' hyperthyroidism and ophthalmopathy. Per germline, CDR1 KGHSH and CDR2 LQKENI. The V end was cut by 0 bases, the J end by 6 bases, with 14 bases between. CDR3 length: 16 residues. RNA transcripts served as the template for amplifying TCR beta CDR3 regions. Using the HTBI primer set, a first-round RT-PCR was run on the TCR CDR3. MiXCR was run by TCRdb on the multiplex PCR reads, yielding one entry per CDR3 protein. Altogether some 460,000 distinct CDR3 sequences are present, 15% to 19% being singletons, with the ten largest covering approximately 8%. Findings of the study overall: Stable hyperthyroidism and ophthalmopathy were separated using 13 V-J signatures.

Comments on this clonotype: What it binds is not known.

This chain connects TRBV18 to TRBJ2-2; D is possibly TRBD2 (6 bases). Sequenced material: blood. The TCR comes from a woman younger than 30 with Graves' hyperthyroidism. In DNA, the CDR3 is TGTGCCAGCTCACCACCAGGCAGCGGCGGGGCCGGGGAGCTGTTTTTT. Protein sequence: CASSPPGSGGAGELFF.